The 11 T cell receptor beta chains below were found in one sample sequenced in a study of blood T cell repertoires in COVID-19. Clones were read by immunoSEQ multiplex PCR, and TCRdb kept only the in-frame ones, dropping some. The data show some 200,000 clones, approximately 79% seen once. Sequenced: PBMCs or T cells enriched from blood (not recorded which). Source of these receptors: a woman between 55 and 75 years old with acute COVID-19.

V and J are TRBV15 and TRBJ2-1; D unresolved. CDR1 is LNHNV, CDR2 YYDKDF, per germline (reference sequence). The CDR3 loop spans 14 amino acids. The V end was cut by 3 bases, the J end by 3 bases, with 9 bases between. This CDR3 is CATSRPYGYNEQFF. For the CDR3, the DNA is TGTGCCACCAGCAGGCCGTACGGCTACAATGAGCAGTTCTTC.

CDR3 DNA: TGTGCCAGCAGGCACCGCACGGACACTGAAGCTTTCTTT. Translated, it gives CASRHRTDTEAFF. This chain links TRBV5-4 with TRBJ1-1; D gene ambiguous. The CDR3 extends over 13 amino acids. Between the trimmed V and J ends, which lost 5 bases and 3 bases, there was a span of 11 bases. Germline CDR1 SGHNT, CDR2 YYREEE (reference sequence).

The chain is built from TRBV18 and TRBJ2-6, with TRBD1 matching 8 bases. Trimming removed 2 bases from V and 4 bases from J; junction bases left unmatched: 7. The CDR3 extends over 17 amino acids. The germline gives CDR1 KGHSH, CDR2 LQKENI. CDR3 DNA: TGTGCCAGCTCACCAGATCAGACAGGGGCAGGGGCCAACGTCCTGACTTTC. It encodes CASSPDQTGAGANVLTF.

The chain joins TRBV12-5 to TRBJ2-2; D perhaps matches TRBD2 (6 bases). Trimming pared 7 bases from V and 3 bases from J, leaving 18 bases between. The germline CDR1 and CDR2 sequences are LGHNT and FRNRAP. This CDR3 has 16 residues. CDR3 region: CASATSGTLHTGELFF. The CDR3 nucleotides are TGTGCTAGTGCTACCTCCGGGACTCTTCACACCGGGGAGCTGTTTTTT.

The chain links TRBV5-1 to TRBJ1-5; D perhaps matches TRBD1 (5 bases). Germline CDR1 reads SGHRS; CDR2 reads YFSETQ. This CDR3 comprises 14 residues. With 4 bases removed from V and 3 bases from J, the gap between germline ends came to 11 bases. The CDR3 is CASSLDKSNQPQHF. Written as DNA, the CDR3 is TGCGCCAGCAGCCTGGACAAGTCCAATCAGCCCCAGCATTTT.

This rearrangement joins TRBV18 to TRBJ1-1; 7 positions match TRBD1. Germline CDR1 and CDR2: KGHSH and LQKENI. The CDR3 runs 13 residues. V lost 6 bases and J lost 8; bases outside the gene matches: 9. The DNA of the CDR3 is TGTGCCAGCTCGACAGGGACAACAGGGGAAGCTTTCTTT. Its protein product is CASSTGTTGEAFF.

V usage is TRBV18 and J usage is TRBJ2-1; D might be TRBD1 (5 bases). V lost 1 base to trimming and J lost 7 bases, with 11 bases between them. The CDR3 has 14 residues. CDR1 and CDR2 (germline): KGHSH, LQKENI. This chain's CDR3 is CASSPLAGMNEQFF. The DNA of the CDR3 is TGTGCCAGCTCACCACTAGCAGGGATGAATGAGCAGTTCTTC.

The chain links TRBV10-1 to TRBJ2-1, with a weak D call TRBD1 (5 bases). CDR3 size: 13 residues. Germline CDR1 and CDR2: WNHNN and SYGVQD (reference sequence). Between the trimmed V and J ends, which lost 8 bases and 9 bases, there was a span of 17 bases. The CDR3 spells CASGPRLGAEQFF. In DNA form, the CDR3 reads TGCGCCAGCGGGCCTCGACTTGGGGCTGAGCAGTTCTTC.

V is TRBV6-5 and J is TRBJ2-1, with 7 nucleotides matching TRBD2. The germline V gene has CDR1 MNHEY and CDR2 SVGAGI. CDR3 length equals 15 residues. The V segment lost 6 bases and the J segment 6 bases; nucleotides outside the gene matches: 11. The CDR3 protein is CASSPTSSRTNEQFF. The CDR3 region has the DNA TGTGCCAGCAGCCCGACTAGCTCACGGACCAATGAGCAGTTCTTC.

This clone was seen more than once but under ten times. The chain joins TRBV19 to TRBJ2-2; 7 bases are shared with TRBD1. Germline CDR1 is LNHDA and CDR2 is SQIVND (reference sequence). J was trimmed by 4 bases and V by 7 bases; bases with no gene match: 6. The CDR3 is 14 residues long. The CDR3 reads CASKRTGGTGELFF. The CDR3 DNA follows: TGTGCCAGTAAAAGGACAGGTGGCACCGGGGAGCTGTTTTTT. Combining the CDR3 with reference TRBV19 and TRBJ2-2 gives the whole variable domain DGGITQSPKYLFRKEGQNVTLSCEQNLNHDAMYWYRQDPGQGLRLIYYSQIVNDFQKGDIAEGYSVSREKKESFPLTVTSAQKNPTAFYLCASKRTGGTGELFFGEGSRLTVL.

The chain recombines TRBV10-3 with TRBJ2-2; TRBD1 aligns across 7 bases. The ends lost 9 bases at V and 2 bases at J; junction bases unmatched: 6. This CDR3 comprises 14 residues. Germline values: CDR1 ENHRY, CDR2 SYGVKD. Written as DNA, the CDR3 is TGTGCCATTAGAGGGACAGCCAACACCGGGGAGCTGTTTTTT. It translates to CAIRGTANTGELFF.